This TCR beta chain was sequenced in a study of response to subunit inactivated influenza vaccine. Study-wide points: Authors suggested seasonal influenza vaccinations each recruit few new T cells.

This clonotype was detected many times. Antigen: not known. Trimming removed 4 bases at V and 12 bases at J, with 14 bases between. From germline, CDR1 is SGHTA and CDR2 FQGNSA. This CDR3 is built from 12 residues. TCRdb reprocessed the RT-PCR reads with MiXCR, giving one entry per CDR3 protein. Of around 490,000 distinct CDR3 sequences listed, under 9% are singletons. V and J are TRBV7-2 and TRBJ2-3; D gene uncertain. This receptor was taken from a man aged 50-75 years who received an inactivated influenza vaccine. This specimen consisted of PBMCs from blood, obtained roughly 24 months after vaccination. The CDR3 loop reads CASSSLRVTQYF. In DNA, the CDR3 is TGTGCCAGCAGCTCTCTCCGGGTAACACAGTATTTT.